This T cell receptor (beta chain) stems from a study of Tregs in tolerant kidney transplant recipients. The CDR3 sequence is 14 residues long. The V and J ends lost 4 bases and 9 bases respectively, with 17 bases between them. Germline V gene data show CDR1 as SGHKS and CDR2 as YYEKEE (reference sequence). Findings and caveats of the study: Tregs expanded with activated donor B cells seemed most donor-specific. Few patients were studied, so findings need validation in larger groups.

On this clone: Its target is not known.

Method: immunoSEQ multiplex PCR; TCRdb's copy keeps in-frame clones and lacks some. This table holds tens of thousands of clones, 85% to 90% found once. The sample in question was CD4+ T cells from blood, obtained before the transplant. The V and J genes are TRBV5-5 and TRBJ2-1, with a possible D match to TRBD1 (6 bases). The TCR originated in a human donor who received a combined kidney and bone marrow transplant. CDR3 in amino acids: CASSSGQPGSEQFF. The CDR3 coding sequence is TGTGCCAGCAGCAGCGGACAGCCGGGGAGTGAGCAGTTCTTC.